This T cell receptor (beta chain) was sequenced for a study of blood T cell repertoires in COVID-19. In the authors' workflow: Researchers report that nucleated cell counts were estimated from reference gene primer amplification. The repertoire was sequenced with immunoSEQ multiplex PCR; TCRdb's copy has only in-frame clones and lacks some. V and J calls and clone size are given by that table; D and trimming were obtained from the DNA. Counted here are under 500,000 clones, about 89% occurring once; the ten biggest clones make up 4.3%. This CDR3 spans 19 amino acids. Germline CDR1 reads LNHDA; CDR2 reads SQIVND (reference sequence). The junction had 5 bases not matched to a gene; V was cut back by 0 bases and J by 4 bases.

The sequenced sample was peripheral blood. The sequence was obtained from a woman in her 30s with acute or convalescent COVID-19. The rearrangement joins TRBV19 to TRBJ2-6, with 14 bases matching TRBD2. The CDR3 nucleotides read TGTGCCAGTAGTATAGACGGGACTAGCGGGGGTAAAGGGGCCAACGTCCTGACTTTC. Translation: CASSIDGTSGGKGANVLTF.